The 19 T cell receptor beta chains presented below share a single source sample, sequenced in a study of shared clonotypes between healthy human individuals. Produced via immunoSEQ multiplex PCR; TCRdb's table is partial and in-frame only. The sample has under 750,000 clones, approximately 77% seen once; the top ten hold around 1.8%. The sample consisted of memory CD4+ T cells sorted from blood. The subset here: CD45RA-negative fraction. The receptors were sampled from a woman aged 25 to 39 in good health.

This rearrangement joins TRBV7-2 to TRBJ2-1, with 10 bases fitting TRBD2. The CDR3 spans 15 residues. With V trimmed by 4 bases and J by 4 bases, 4 bases remained unmatched. Per the germline V gene, CDR1 is SGHTA and CDR2 is FQGNSA. In nucleotides, the CDR3 is TGTGCCAGCAGCTCCACTAGCGGGATTTACAATGAGCAGTTCTTC. Translation gives CASSSTSGIYNEQFF. The full variable domain, rest sourced from reference TRBV7-2 and TRBJ2-1, is GAGVSQSPSNKVTEKGKDVELRCDPISGHTALYWYRQSLGQGLEFLIYFQGNSAPDKSGLPSDRFSAERTGGSVSTLTIQRTQQEDSAVYLCASSSTSGIYNEQFFGPGTRLTVL.

J is TRBJ2-7 and V is TRBV18, with TRBD1 as a possible D gene (6 bases). V was pared by 6 bases and J by 0 bases, with 15 bases between. Germline CDR1 KGHSH, CDR2 LQKENI. The CDR3 runs to 15 residues. DNA of the CDR3: TGTGCCAGCTCGCCCGGACAGATTAACTCCTACGAGCAGTACTTC. This sequence encodes CASSPGQINSYEQYF.

This chain links TRBV4-1 with TRBJ1-1; D unresolved. CDR1 and CDR2 (germline): MGHRA, YSYEKL. This CDR3 spans 14 amino acids. The V end was cut by 0 bases, the J end by 4 bases, with 9 bases between. The chain's CDR3 is CASSQDLFRTEAFF. DNA for the CDR3: TGCGCCAGCAGCCAAGATTTGTTTCGCACTGAAGCTTTCTTT.

The genes are TRBV7-9 and TRBJ2-2; 11 nucleotides match TRBD2. This CDR3 comprises 16 residues. Unmatched junction bases numbered 7, after V lost 5 bases and J lost 5 bases. Germline-derived CDR1 and CDR2 are SEHNR and FQNEAQ (reference sequence). CDR3 DNA sequence: TGTGCCAGCAGCGCCCGTAGCGGGAGGGATACCGGGGAGCTGTTTTTT. This codes for CASSARSGRDTGELFF.

This rearrangement joins TRBV10-3 to TRBJ2-7; 13 bases line up with TRBD2. Germline loops: CDR1 ENHRY, CDR2 SYGVKD. Losses at the gene ends were 4 bases for V and 7 bases for J; bases not matched to a gene: 13. The CDR3 runs to 17 residues. The CDR3 DNA is TGTGCCATCAGTGGGACTAGCGGGAGTGTGTTCGGGGGTGAGCAGTACTTC. Translating it yields CAISGTSGSVFGGEQYF.

The chain's CDR3 is CASSPTIDTQYF. The CDR3 DNA is TGTGCCAGCAGTCCCACTATTGATACGCAGTATTTT. This chain connects TRBV6-1 to TRBJ2-3; D not resolved. V was trimmed by 5 bases and J by 6 bases, leaving 9 bases between them. The length of the CDR3 is 12 residues. The germline gives CDR1 MNHNS, CDR2 SASEGT.

The V and J genes are TRBV19 and TRBJ2-5, with TRBD1 matching 8 bases. With the DNA end fitting TRBJ2-7 better, the J assignment may be wrong. This CDR3 region has 16 residues. Germline V lookup: CDR1 LNHDA, CDR2 SQIVND (reference sequence). The CDR3 is CASSPLQGDTSDEQYF. For the CDR3, the DNA is TGTGCCAGTAGTCCTCTACAGGGGGATACTTCCGACGAGCAGTACTTC.

The chain uses TRBV10-3 and TRBJ2-5, with 8 bases fitting TRBD1. Judging by the DNA end, TRBJ2-7 fits better; the J call may be wrong. The V gene's germline CDR1 is ENHRY and CDR2 SYGVKD. The CDR3 is 14 amino acids. The CDR3 nucleotides are TGTGCCATCAGCCTAGGACAGGGTAGCGACGAGCAGTACTTC. This sequence encodes CAISLGQGSDEQYF.

This chain uses TRBV19 with TRBJ2-2; 7 nucleotides line up with TRBD2. CDR3 length: 16 residues. The germline V gene has CDR1 LNHDA and CDR2 SQIVND (reference sequence). The J segment lost 0 bases and the V segment lost 6 bases, leaving 7 bases of the junction unmatched. DNA for the CDR3: TGTGCCAGTAGCCCAGCGGGGACCGCGAACACCGGGGAGCTGTTTTTT. Encoded protein: CASSPAGTANTGELFF.

The chain is built from TRBV27 and TRBJ1-1; D unresolved. This CDR3 region has 14 residues. Per the germline V gene, CDR1 is MNHEY and CDR2 is SMNVEV (reference sequence). Between the trimmed V and J ends, which lost 1 base and 0 bases, there was a span of 6 bases. The CDR3 region has the DNA TGTGCCAGCAGTTTATTCGGCATGAACACTGAAGCTTTCTTT. It encodes CASSLFGMNTEAFF.

This clone was recorded at least ten times. V is TRBV6-1 and J is TRBJ1-1; TRBD1 is a possible D gene (5 bases). The length of the CDR3 is 11 residues. Trimming cost V 8 bases and J 10 bases, with 14 bases left between them. Germline V gives CDR1 MNHNS, CDR2 SASEGT. The CDR3 DNA is TGTGCCAGCCATATAACAGGAAGAGCTTTCTTT. This sequence encodes CASHITGRAFF.

The V and J genes are TRBV11-2 and TRBJ2-5, with 7 positions matching TRBD2. After removal of 5 bases from V and 5 bases from J, the junction contained 5 bases not matched to a gene. The CDR3 is made up of 13 amino acids. The germline CDR1 and CDR2 sequences are SGHAT and FQNNGV. The CDR3 loop is CASSRTGGETQYF. As DNA, the CDR3 is TGTGCCAGCAGCCGGACCGGGGGGGAGACCCAGTACTTC. Filled out from reference TRBV11-2 and TRBJ2-5, the complete variable domain reads EAGVAQSPRYKIIEKRQSVAFWCNPISGHATLYWYQQILGQGPKLLIQFQNNGVVDDSQLPKDRFSAERLKGVDSTLKIQPAKLEDSAVYLCASSRTGGETQYFGPGTRLLVL.

The chain is built from TRBV5-1 and TRBJ2-7; D is ambiguous. Germline V gene lookup returns CDR1 SGHRS and CDR2 YFSETQ. The CDR3 contains 13 residues. Trimming removed 1 base from V and 6 bases from J, with 11 bases in between. The CDR3 nucleotides are TGCGCCAGCAGCTTGCTGGGTACTGGCGAGCAGTACTTC. Its protein product is CASSLLGTGEQYF.

A few counts support this clone. The chain is built from TRBV1 and TRBJ1-1. TRBV1 is a documented pseudogene. The CDR3 spans 14 residues. The CDR3 loop is CTSRLRLAPTEAFF. CDR3 bases: TGCACCAGCAGGCTGCGGCTTGCCCCCACTGAAGCTTTCTTT.

This chain joins TRBV19 and TRBJ1-2; TRBD1 might be the D (5 bases). Trimming left V 3 bases short and J 8 bases short, with 16 bases between. CDR1 and CDR2 (germline): LNHDA, SQIVND (reference sequence). The CDR3 is 14 residues long. The CDR3 reads CASSIGWQGRGYTF. The CDR3 nucleotides read TGTGCCAGTAGTATTGGTTGGCAGGGTAGGGGCTACACCTTC.

The gene calls are TRBV29-1 and TRBJ2-1; weak D call: TRBD2 (5 bases). CDR3 size: 15 residues. Germline CDR1 and CDR2: SQVTM and ANQGSEA. The V end lost 4 bases, the J end lost 5 bases, and 18 bases lay between the germline ends. CDR3 region: CSVARRLAFHNEQFF. CDR3 DNA: TGCAGCGTTGCCCGACGTCTAGCATTTCACAATGAGCAGTTCTTC.

The chain joins TRBV7-9 to TRBJ1-4; D might be TRBD1 (6 bases). Per the germline V gene, CDR1 is SEHNR and CDR2 is FQNEAQ (reference sequence). Trimming took off 5 bases at V and 3 bases at J, with 10 bases between the two ends. This CDR3 is 14 amino acids long. This chain's CDR3 is CASSPGGANEKLFF. As DNA, the CDR3 is TGTGCCAGCAGCCCCGGGGGCGCTAATGAAAAACTGTTTTTT.

About this clone: Other nucleotide sequences in the sample specify the same CDR3. In nucleotides, the CDR3 is TGTGCCAGCTCACCCGACAGGGACTATGGCTACACCTTC. Its translation is CASSPDRDYGYTF. The rearrangement uses TRBV18 and TRBJ1-2; TRBD1 matches at 7 bases. CDR1 KGHSH and CDR2 LQKENI come from the germline V gene. The ends lost 3 bases at V and 3 bases at J; junction bases unmatched: 1. CDR3 size: 13 residues.

This chain connects TRBV28 to TRBJ1-5; D remains ambiguous. The length of the CDR3 is 15 residues. V lost 7 bases and J 7 bases, leaving 20 bases between the germline ends. Per germline, CDR1 MDHEN and CDR2 SYDVKM. The CDR3 sequence: CASTALTGPGQPQHF. CDR3 nucleotides: TGTGCCAGCACCGCCTTGACCGGGCCCGGACAGCCCCAGCATTTT.